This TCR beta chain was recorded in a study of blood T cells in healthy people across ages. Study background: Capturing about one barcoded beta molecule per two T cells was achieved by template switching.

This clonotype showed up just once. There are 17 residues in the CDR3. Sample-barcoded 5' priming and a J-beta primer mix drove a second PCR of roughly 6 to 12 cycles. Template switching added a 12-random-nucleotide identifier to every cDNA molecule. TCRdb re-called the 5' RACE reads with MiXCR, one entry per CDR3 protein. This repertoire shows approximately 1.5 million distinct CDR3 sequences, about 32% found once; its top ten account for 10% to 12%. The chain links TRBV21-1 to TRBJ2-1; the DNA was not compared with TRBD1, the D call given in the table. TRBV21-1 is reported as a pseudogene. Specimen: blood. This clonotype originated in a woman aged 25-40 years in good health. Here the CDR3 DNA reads TGTGCCAGCAGCAAAGCGGAGGACAGGGCGCCCAACAATGAGCAGTTCTTC. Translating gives CASSKAEDRAPNNEQFF.